The source of this T cell receptor beta chain is a study of OX40 agonist ivuxolimab in advanced cancers. For the wider study: Ivuxolimab was an agonistic, fully human IgG2 monoclonal antibody directed against OX40 (CD134), a costimulatory receptor. Intravenous ivuxolimab was administered to patients every 2 weeks at six dose levels: 0.01, 0.1, 0.3, 1.5, 3 and 10 mg/kg. Of the roughly 50 dose-escalation patients, hepatocellular carcinoma was present in approximately 20, melanoma in some 15, renal cell carcinoma in 9 and head and neck cancer in 9. In the dose-escalation cohort, roughly 82% of patients were male, and the mean age was roughly 60 years with a range of about 20 to 80. Prior anti-PD-1, anti-PD-L1 or anti-CTLA-4 therapy was permitted, and checkpoint inhibitors had been received by under 50% of dose-escalation patients. Three dose-escalation patients achieved partial responses, one with hepatocellular carcinoma and two with cutaneous melanoma. Peripheral TCRbeta sequencing aimed to test whether ivuxolimab altered TCR sequence diversity and caused clonal T-cell expansion. The monotherapy dose-escalation portion (N of about 57 patients) of the phase I ivuxolimab trial is reported in the paper.

This clone is deemed medium-sized (0.01 to 0.1%). There is no known antigen for this receptor. The sample holds no much larger clone one base away, and base qualities are not on file. What the work shows at the level of the full study, not this receptor alone: Antigen specificity was not determined for the clonally expanded peripheral T cells. Low levels of normalized T-cell clonal expansion were also shown by some nonresponding patients. After ivuxolimab, more expanded clones were found on average in CD8+ T cells than in CD4+ T cells. In the 0.1-3.0 mg/kg groups, partial responders had among the lowest normalized peripheral clonal expansion, particularly in CD8+ T cells. At doses of 0.1 to 3.0 mg/kg, clonal expansion of both CD4+ and CD8+ blood T cells was observed from baseline to week 6.

The trial excluded patients who had a history of autoimmune disease or who were on systemic immunosuppression. Peripheral blood for TCR sequencing was collected from all dose cohorts at baseline, on cycle 4 day 1, and on cycle 7 day 1. The samples were taken from a phase I, first-in-human, multicenter, open-label dose-escalation trial of ivuxolimab. The trial enrolled adults with locally advanced or metastatic head and neck squamous cell, hepatocellular, melanoma or renal cell carcinoma. Before TCR sequencing, CD4+ T cells and CD8+ T cells from peripheral blood were sorted into separate populations. Sequences MNHEY (CDR1) and SVGAGI (CDR2) are obtained from the germline V gene. Between the V and J ends, shortened by 6 bases and 9 bases respectively, the junction contains 18 bases. Counted from cysteine to phenylalanine, this CDR3 has 15 amino acids. Solely the CDR3 DNA is kept, with 45 bases framed from the first base.

Genomic DNA was isolated from the sorted cells so that the TCRbeta CDR3 region could be sequenced. TCRbeta CDR3 regions were sequenced using the immunoSEQ Assay. Sourced from immuneACCESS, this table was stored by TCRdb with only in-frame sequences that have V and J called. A share of the clones is absent; for the studies checked, an unresolved V gene accounts for under half, and the remainder has no known explanation. Within this sample are roughly 26,000 clones, with roughly 89% of them counted one time only. The top ten clonotypes cover 15% to 20% of the sample. Recombination connected TRBV6-5 to TRBJ1-6, with no D gene named confidently. The clonotype comes from an adult with an advanced solid tumor such as melanoma, head and neck, liver or kidney cancer. Sequencing used CD4+ or CD8+ T cells sorted from blood, obtained in a trial of the OX40 agonist ivuxolimab. The nucleotides are TGTGCCAGCAGCCCGACACCTCCCTGGCGTTCACCCCTCCACTTT. Translated, this gives CASSPTPPWRSPLHF.